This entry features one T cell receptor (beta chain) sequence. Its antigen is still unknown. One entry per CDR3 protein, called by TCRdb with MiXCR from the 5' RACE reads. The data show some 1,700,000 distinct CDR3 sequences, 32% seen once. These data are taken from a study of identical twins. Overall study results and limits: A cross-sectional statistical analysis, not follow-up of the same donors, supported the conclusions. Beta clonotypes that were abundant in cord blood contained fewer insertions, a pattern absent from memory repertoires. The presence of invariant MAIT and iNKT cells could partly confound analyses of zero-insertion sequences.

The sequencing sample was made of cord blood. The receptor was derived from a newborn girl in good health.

CDR3 residues: CSARSPRRGTDTQYF. CDR3 nucleotide sequence: TGCAGTGCTAGATCTCCTAGGAGGGGCACAGATACGCAGTATTTT. This chain uses TRBV20-1 with TRBJ2-3; possibly TRBD2 for D (6 bases). V lost 2 bases and J lost 1, with 13 bases in between. The CDR3 is 15 residues long. CDR1 and CDR2 (germline): DFQATT, SNEGSKA (reference sequence).